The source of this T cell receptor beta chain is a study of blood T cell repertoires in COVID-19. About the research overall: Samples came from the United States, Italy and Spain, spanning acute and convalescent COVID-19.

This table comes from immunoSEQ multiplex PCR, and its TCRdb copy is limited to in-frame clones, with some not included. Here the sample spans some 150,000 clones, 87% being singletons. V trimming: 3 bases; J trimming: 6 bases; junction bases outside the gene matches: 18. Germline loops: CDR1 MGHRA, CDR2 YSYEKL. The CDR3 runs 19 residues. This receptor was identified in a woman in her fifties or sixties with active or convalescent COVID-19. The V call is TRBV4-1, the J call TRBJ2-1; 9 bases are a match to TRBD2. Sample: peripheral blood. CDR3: CASSHRTTRSSGNRNEQFF. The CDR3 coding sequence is TGCGCCAGCAGCCATCGCACAACCAGGTCTAGCGGGAATCGCAATGAGCAGTTCTTC.